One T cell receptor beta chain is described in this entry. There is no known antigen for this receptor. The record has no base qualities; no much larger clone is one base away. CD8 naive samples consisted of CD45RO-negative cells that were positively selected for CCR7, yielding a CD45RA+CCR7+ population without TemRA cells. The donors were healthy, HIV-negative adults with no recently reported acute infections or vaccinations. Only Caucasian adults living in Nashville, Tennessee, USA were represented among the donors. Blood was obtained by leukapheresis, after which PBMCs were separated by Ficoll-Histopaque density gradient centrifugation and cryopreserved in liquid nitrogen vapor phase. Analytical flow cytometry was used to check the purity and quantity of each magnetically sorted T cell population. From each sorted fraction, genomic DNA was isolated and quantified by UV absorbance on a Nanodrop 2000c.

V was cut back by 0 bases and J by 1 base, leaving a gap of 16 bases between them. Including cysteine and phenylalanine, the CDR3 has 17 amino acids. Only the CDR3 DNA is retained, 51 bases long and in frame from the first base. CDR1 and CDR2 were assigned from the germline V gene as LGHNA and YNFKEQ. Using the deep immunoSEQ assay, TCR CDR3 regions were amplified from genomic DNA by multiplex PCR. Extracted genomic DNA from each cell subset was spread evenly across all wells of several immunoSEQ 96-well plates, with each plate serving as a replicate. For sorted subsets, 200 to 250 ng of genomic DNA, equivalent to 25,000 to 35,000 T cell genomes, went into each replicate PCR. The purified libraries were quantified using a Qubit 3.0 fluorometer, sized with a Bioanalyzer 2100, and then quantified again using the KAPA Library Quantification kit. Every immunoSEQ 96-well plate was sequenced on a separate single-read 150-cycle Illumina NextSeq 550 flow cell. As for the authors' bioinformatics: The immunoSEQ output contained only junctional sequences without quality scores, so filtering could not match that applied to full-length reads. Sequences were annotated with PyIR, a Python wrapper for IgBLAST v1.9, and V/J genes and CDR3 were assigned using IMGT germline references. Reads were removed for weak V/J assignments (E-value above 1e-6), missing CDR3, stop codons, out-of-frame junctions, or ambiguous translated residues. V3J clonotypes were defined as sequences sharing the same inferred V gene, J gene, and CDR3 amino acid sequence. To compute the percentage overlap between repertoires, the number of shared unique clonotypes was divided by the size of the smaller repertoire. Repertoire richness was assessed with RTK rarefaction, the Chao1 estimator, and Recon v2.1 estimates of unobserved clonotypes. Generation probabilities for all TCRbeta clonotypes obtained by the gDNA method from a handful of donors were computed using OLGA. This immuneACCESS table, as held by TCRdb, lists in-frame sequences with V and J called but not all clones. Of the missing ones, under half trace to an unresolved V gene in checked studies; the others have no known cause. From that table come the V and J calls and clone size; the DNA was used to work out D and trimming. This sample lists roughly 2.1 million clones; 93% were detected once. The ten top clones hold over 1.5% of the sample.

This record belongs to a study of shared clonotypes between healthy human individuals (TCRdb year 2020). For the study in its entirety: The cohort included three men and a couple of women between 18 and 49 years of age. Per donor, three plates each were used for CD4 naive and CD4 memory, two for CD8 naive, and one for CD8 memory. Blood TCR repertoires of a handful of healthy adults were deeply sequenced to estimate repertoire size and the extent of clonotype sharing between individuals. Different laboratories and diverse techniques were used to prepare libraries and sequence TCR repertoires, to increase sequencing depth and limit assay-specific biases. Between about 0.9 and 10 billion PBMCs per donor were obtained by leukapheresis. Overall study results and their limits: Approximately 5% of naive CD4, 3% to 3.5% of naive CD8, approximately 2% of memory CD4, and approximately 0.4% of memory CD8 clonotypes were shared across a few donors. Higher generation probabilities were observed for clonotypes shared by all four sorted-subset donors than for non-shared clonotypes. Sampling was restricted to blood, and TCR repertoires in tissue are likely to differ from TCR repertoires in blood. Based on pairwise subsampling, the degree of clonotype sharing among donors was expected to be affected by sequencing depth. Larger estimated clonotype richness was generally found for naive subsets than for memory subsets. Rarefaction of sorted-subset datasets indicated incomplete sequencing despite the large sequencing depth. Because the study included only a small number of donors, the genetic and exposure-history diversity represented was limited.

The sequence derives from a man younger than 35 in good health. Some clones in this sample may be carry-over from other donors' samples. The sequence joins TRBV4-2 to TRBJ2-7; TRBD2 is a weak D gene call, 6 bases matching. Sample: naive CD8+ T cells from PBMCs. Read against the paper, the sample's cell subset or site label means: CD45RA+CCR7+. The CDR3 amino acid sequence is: CASSQEGLSGMSYEQYF. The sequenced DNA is TGTGCCAGCAGCCAAGAGGGGCTTAGCGGCATGTCCTACGAGCAGTACTTC.